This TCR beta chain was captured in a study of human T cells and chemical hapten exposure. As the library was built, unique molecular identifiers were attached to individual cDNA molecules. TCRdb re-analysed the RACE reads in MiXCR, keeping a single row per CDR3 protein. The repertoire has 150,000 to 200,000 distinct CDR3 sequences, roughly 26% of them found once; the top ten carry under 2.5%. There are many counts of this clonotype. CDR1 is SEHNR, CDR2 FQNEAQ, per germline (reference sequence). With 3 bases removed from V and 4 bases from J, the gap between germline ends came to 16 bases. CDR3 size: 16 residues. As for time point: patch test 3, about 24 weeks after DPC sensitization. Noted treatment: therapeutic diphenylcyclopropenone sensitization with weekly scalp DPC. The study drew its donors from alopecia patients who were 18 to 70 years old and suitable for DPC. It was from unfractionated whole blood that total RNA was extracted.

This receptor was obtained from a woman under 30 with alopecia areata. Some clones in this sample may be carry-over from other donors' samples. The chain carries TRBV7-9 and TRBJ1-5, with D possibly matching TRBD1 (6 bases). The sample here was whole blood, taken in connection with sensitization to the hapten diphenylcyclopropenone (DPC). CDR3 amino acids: CASSFAGTLENQPQHF. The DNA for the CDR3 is TGTGCCAGCAGCTTTGCCGGGACACTCGAAAATCAGCCCCAGCATTTT.